The next 7 T cell receptor beta chains were all read from a single sample in a study of shared clonotypes between healthy human individuals. Clones were sequenced by immunoSEQ multiplex PCR, and TCRdb holds only the in-frame ones, with some missing. The data hold about 2 million clones, with about 95% observed a single time. Naive CD8 cells lacked CD45RO, underwent positive selection for CCR7 and left out terminally differentiated effector memory CD45RA+ cells. Sequencing used naive CD8+ T cells sorted from blood. All receptors come from a man younger than 35 in good health.

The chain is built from TRBV18 and TRBJ1-4; D not resolved. This CDR3 comprises 13 residues. The V end lost 6 bases, the J end lost 14 bases, and 19 bases lay between the germline ends. Germline V gene lookup returns CDR1 KGHSH and CDR2 LQKENI. CDR3 amino acids: CASSEERTAVLFF. As DNA, the CDR3 is TGTGCCAGCTCCGAAGAAAGGACTGCCGTGCTGTTTTTT.

This clone has a single count. Other DNA sequences within the sample encode an identical CDR3. The CDR3 DNA follows: TGTGCCAGCAGTACCGGGGGCTACGAGCAGTACTTC. Translating gives CASSTGGYEQYF. This chain connects TRBV6-5 to TRBJ2-7; tentative D call: TRBD2 (6 bases). This CDR3 has 12 amino acids. The V end was cut by 5 bases, the J end by 3 bases, with 8 bases between. Germline loops: CDR1 MNHEY, CDR2 SVGAGI.

The chain employs TRBV7-9 and TRBJ1-3, with no clear D. Germline CDR1 reads SEHNR; CDR2 reads FQNEAQ (reference sequence). The V gene lost 5 bases and the J gene lost 4 bases, with 15 bases spanning the gap. The CDR3 spans 15 residues. CDR3 sequence (DNA): TGTGCCAGCAGCGAGTCGGGTCTCGTAGGAAACACCATATATTTT. It is translated as CASSESGLVGNTIYF.

This clone was recorded once. J is TRBJ1-5 and V is TRBV5-1; weak D call: TRBD1 (6 bases). Germline V gene data show CDR1 as SGHRS and CDR2 as YFSETQ. Trimming took 4 bases from V and 6 from J, leaving 17 bases between them. CDR3 length: 15 amino acids. The CDR3 bases are TGCGCCAGCAGCCCCCTGGGGGGGGGCAGTCAGCCCCAGCATTTT. It yields the protein CASSPLGGGSQPQHF.

The rearrangement joins TRBV29-1 to TRBJ2-2; D may be TRBD1 or TRBD2 (7 bases each). Germline-derived CDR1 and CDR2 are SQVTM and ANQGSEA. V lost 1 base, J lost 2 bases, and 17 bases lay in between. This CDR3 spans 17 amino acids. The CDR3 sequence is CSVEGGPGGDNTGELFF. As DNA, the CDR3 is TGCAGCGTTGAAGGTGGGCCAGGGGGGGATAACACCGGGGAGCTGTTTTTT.

This sequence joins TRBV7-9 and TRBJ1-6; a possible D gene is TRBD1 (6 bases). Germline CDR1 and CDR2: SEHNR and FQNEAQ (reference sequence). Between the trimmed V and J ends, which lost 6 bases and 5 bases, there was a span of 17 bases. The CDR3 covers 16 residues. DNA of the CDR3: TGTGCCAGCAGACAAACTATCGGGGGGCATAATTCACCCCTCCACTTT. It yields the protein CASRQTIGGHNSPLHF.

As for this clone: Additional DNA sequences in this sample encode the identical CDR3. This chain uses TRBV12-5 with TRBJ2-7, with unresolved D. The V gene lost 2 bases and the J gene lost 4 bases, with 6 bases spanning the gap. Germline V lookup: CDR1 LGHNT, CDR2 FRNRAP. This CDR3 is built from 12 residues. The CDR3 DNA reads TGTGCTAGTGGTTTGTGGGTTTACGAGCAGTACTTC. It encodes CASGLWVYEQYF. Full variable domain (outside the CDR3, taken from reference TRBV12-5 and TRBJ2-7): DARVTQTPRHKVTEMGQEVTMRCQPILGHNTVFWYRQTMMQGLELLAYFRNRAPLDDSGMPKDRFSAEMPDATLATLKIQPSEPRDSAVYFCASGLWVYEQYFGPGTRLTVT.